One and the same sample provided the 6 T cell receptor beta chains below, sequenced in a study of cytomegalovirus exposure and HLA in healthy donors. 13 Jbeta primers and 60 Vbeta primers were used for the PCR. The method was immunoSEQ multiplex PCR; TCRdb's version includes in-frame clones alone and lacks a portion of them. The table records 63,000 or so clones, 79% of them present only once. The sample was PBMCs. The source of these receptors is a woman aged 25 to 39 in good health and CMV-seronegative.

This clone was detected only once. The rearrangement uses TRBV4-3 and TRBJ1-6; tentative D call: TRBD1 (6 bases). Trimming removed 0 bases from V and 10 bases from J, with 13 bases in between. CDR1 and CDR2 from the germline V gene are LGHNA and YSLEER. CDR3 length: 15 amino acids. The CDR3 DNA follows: TGCGCCAGCAGCCAAGATCGGGACAAGGGGTCACCCCTCCACTTT. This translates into CASSQDRDKGSPLHF.

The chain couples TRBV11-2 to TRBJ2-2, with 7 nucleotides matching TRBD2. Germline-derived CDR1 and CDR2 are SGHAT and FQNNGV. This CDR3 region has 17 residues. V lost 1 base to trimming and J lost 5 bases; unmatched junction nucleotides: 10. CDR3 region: CASSLVRRERGTGELFF. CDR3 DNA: TGTGCCAGCAGCTTAGTAAGGCGGGAGAGGGGTACCGGGGAGCTGTTTTTT.

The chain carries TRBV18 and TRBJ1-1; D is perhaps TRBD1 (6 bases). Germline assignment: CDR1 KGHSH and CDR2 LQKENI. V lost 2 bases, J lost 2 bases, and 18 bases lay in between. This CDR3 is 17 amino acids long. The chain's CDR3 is CASSPVVGQPTNTEAFF. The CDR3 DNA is TGTGCCAGCTCACCAGTTGTGGGACAACCAACTAACACTGAAGCTTTCTTT.

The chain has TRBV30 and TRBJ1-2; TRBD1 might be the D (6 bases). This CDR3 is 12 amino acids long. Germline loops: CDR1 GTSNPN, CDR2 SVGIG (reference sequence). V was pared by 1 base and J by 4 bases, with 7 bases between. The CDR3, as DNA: TGTGCCTGGAGTGGACAGGTCTATGGCTACACCTTC. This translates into CAWSGQVYGYTF.

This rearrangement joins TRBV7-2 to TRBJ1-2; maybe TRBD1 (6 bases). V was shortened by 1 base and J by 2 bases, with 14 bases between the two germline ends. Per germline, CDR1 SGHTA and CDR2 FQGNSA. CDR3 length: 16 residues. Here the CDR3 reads CASSLDRQARNYGYTF. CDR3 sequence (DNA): TGTGCCAGCAGCTTAGACAGACAGGCGAGGAACTATGGCTACACCTTC.

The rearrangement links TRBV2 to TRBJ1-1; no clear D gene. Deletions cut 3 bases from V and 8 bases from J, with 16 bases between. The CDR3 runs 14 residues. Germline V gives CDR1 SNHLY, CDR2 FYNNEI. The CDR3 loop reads CASSDLGAGKEAFF. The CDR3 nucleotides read TGTGCCAGCAGTGATCTCGGTGCCGGGAAGGAAGCTTTCTTT.